This passage covers 20 T cell receptor beta chains from one sample sequenced in a study of blood T cell repertoires in COVID-19. TCRdb's copy holds only in-frame clones and misses some; the assay was immunoSEQ multiplex PCR. This table holds around 70,000 clones, approximately 80% found once. Material: peripheral blood. The receptors were gathered from a man between 65 and 85 years old who had recovered from COVID-19.

This clone was counted only a few times. This chain connects TRBV6-5 to TRBJ1-5; 11 bases fit TRBD1. The CDR3 is 14 residues long. Per the germline V gene, CDR1 is MNHEY and CDR2 is SVGAGI. Losses at the gene ends were 6 bases for V and 6 bases for J; bases not matched to a gene: 4. The CDR3 loop is CASRDRGQVQPQHF. The CDR3 bases are TGTGCCAGCAGGGACAGGGGGCAAGTTCAGCCCCAGCATTTT.

The chain is built from TRBV30 and TRBJ2-7, with D perhaps TRBD2 (5 bases). The V gene lost 3 bases and the J gene lost 2 bases, with 5 bases spanning the gap. From germline, CDR1 is GTSNPN and CDR2 SVGIG (reference sequence). This CDR3 has 11 amino acids. The DNA of the CDR3 is TGTGCCTGGAGACTAGCCTACGAGCAGTACTTC. This gives the protein CAWRLAYEQYF.

This chain uses TRBV29-1 with TRBJ1-1; D uncertain. Germline lookup yields CDR1 SQVTM and CDR2 ANQGSEA. The ends were cut back, 6 bases at V and 1 base at J, with 6 bases in the middle. The CDR3 totals 11 residues. This chain's CDR3 is CSVEGNTEAFF. CDR3 nucleotide sequence: TGCAGCGTAGAGGGGAACACTGAAGCTTTCTTT. The whole variable domain, remainder taken from reference TRBV29-1 and TRBJ1-1, is SAVISQKPSRDICQRGTSLTIQCQVDSQVTMMFWYRQQPGQSLTLIATANQGSEATYESGFVIDKFPISRPNLTFSTLTVSNMSPEDSSIYLCSVEGNTEAFFGQGTRLTVV.

This chain joins TRBV5-1 and TRBJ1-1, with TRBD1 matching 7 bases. With V trimmed by 4 bases and J by 4 bases, 4 bases remained unmatched. This CDR3 comprises 13 residues. The V gene's germline CDR1 is SGHRS and CDR2 YFSETQ. In DNA form, the CDR3 reads TGCGCCAGCAGCCCTGGGACAGCCACTGAAGCTTTCTTT. Its translation is CASSPGTATEAFF.

This chain joins TRBV24-1 and TRBJ2-2, with 7 bases matching TRBD2. This CDR3 has 14 amino acids. With 9 bases clipped from V and 3 bases from J, the junction kept 6 bases outside the gene matches. The germline CDR1 and CDR2 sequences are KGHDR and SFDVKD. CDR3 nucleotides: TGTGCCACCCGTGGGCTAGCGGACACCGGGGAGCTGTTTTTT. It translates to CATRGLADTGELFF.

This chain links TRBV18 with TRBJ2-3, with TRBD2 matching over 7 bases. Germline loops: CDR1 KGHSH, CDR2 LQKENI. The CDR3 contains 17 residues. V lost 3 bases, J lost 1 base, and 10 bases stayed unmatched. CDR3 sequence: CASSPQPSGPGTDTQYF. CDR3 nucleotides: TGTGCCAGCTCACCGCAACCTAGCGGACCAGGCACAGATACGCAGTATTTT.

This chain links TRBV13 with TRBJ2-7; 7 bases are shared with TRBD1. The CDR3 is 15 residues long. The trim removed 1 base at V and 2 bases at J, leaving 5 bases unmatched. Germline loops: CDR1 PRHDT, CDR2 FYEKMQ (reference sequence). The CDR3 nucleotides are TGTGCCAGCAGCTTAGTGGGGACAGCAACCTACGAGCAGTACTTC. Protein: CASSLVGTATYEQYF.

V gene TRBV19 combines with J gene TRBJ1-2; D is ambiguous. V was cut by 4 bases and J by 7 bases, with 16 bases left in between. The CDR3 has 14 residues. Germline CDR1 is LNHDA and CDR2 is SQIVND (reference sequence). The CDR3 protein is CASSKVSAEGGYTF. DNA for the CDR3: TGTGCCAGTAGTAAGGTTTCAGCAGAGGGTGGCTACACCTTC.

The rearrangement joins TRBV6-1 to TRBJ2-3; 9 nucleotides match TRBD2. This CDR3 comprises 16 residues. V trimming: 4 bases; J trimming: 6 bases; junction bases outside the gene matches: 11. CDR1 is MNHNS, CDR2 SASEGT, per germline. The CDR3 coding sequence is TGTGCCAGCAGTGTAAGGGCGGGGGGGTACGAGGATACGCAGTATTTT. It yields the protein CASSVRAGGYEDTQYF.

The CDR3 bases are TGTGCCAGCAGCTCCGGGACAGCAGTCTACGAGCAGTACTTC. Protein sequence: CASSSGTAVYEQYF. The chain employs TRBV7-2 and TRBJ2-7, with 7 nucleotides matching TRBD1. The ends lost 4 bases at V and 3 bases at J; junction bases unmatched: 6. The CDR3 has 14 amino acids. Germline CDR1 reads SGHTA; CDR2 reads FQGNSA. The entire variable domain, with the rest obtained from reference TRBV7-2 and TRBJ2-7, is as follows: GAGVSQSPSNKVTEKGKDVELRCDPISGHTALYWYRQSLGQGLEFLIYFQGNSAPDKSGLPSDRFSAERTGGSVSTLTIQRTQQEDSAVYLCASSSGTAVYEQYFGPGTRLTVT.

V usage is TRBV3-1 (or the pseudogene TRBV3-2) and J usage is TRBJ1-1; D is possibly TRBD1 (6 bases). Trimming shortened V by 4 bases and J by 1 base, and 10 bases separated the two germline ends. Germline lookup yields CDR1 LGHDT and CDR2 YNNKEL (reference sequence). CDR3 size: 14 residues. This CDR3 reads CASSPWTENTEAFF. CDR3 coding DNA: TGTGCCAGCAGCCCATGGACAGAGAACACTGAAGCTTTCTTT.

This chain uses TRBV5-1 with TRBJ2-3; 9 bases fit TRBD1. Per the germline V gene, CDR1 is SGHRS and CDR2 is YFSETQ. CDR3 length equals 15 residues. Unmatched junction bases numbered 2, after V lost 0 bases and J lost 3 bases. CDR3 sequence: CASSLGDRETDTQYF. CDR3 DNA sequence: TGCGCCAGCAGCTTGGGGGACAGGGAAACAGATACGCAGTATTTT. Full variable domain (rest looked up from reference TRBV5-1 and TRBJ2-3): KAGVTQTPRYLIKTRGQQVTLSCSPISGHRSVSWYQQTPGQGLQFLFEYFSETQRNKGNFPGRFSGRQFSNSRSEMNVSTLELGDSALYLCASSLGDRETDTQYFGPGTRLTVL.

V usage is TRBV4-2 and J usage is TRBJ2-7, with TRBD2 matching 8 bases. Germline-derived CDR1 and CDR2 are LGHNA and YNFKEQ. The CDR3 spans 14 residues. J lost 3 bases, V lost 0 bases, and 1 base had no gene match. CDR3 coding DNA: TGTGCCAGCAGCCAAGATGCGGGGGGCTACGAGCAGTACTTC. It specifies CASSQDAGGYEQYF.

This sequence joins TRBV10-3 and TRBJ1-1; 7 bases are a match to TRBD1. Germline lookup yields CDR1 ENHRY and CDR2 SYGVKD. This CDR3 region has 14 residues. Unmatched junction bases numbered 22, after V lost 11 bases and J lost 13 bases. The CDR3 DNA sequence: TGTGCCGCGAATCCCGGGCCGGACAGGCCTTCGGGTTTCTTT. Amino acid sequence: CAANPGPDRPSGFF.

The chain carries TRBV30 and TRBJ2-7; the match to TRBD2 covers 11 bases. Germline trimming cut 6 bases from V and 1 base from J; bases unmatched to any gene: 14. Germline loops: CDR1 GTSNPN, CDR2 SVGIG (reference sequence). The CDR3 contains 17 residues. The CDR3 DNA follows: TGTGCCTGCCCACAGGTATCGACTAGCGGGATATCCTACGAGCAGTACTTC. Residues: CACPQVSTSGISYEQYF.

The rearrangement links TRBV27 to TRBJ1-3; 12 bases map to TRBD1. The germline CDR1 and CDR2 sequences are MNHEY and SMNVEV (reference sequence). The junction had 15 bases not matched to a gene; V was cut back by 8 bases and J by 4 bases. This CDR3 is 18 amino acids long. CDR3 sequence: CASGPGQGASASGNTIYF. The CDR3 bases are TGTGCCAGCGGCCCGGGACAGGGGGCGAGCGCCTCAGGAAACACCATATATTTT.

This chain links TRBV19 with TRBJ1-1; 7 bases agree with TRBD1. The junction had 4 bases not matched to a gene; V was cut back by 5 bases and J by 4 bases. Germline V gives CDR1 LNHDA, CDR2 SQIVND (reference sequence). CDR3 length: 13 amino acids. The CDR3 sequence is CASSVNRGTEAFF. In nucleotides, the CDR3 is TGTGCCAGTAGTGTAAACAGGGGCACTGAAGCTTTCTTT.

This clone was counted a single time. V is TRBV5-1 and J is TRBJ2-3; possibly TRBD2 for D (5 bases). Per the germline V gene, CDR1 is SGHRS and CDR2 is YFSETQ. The CDR3 sequence is 16 residues long. Trimming left V 6 bases short and J 0 bases short, with 17 bases between. CDR3 in DNA: TGCGCCAGCACTATGCGGATAGGCGGGAGCACAGATACGCAGTATTTT. It is translated as CASTMRIGGSTDTQYF. The variable domain in full, completed from reference TRBV5-1 and TRBJ2-3, reads KAGVTQTPRYLIKTRGQQVTLSCSPISGHRSVSWYQQTPGQGLQFLFEYFSETQRNKGNFPGRFSGRQFSNSRSEMNVSTLELGDSALYLCASTMRIGGSTDTQYFGPGTRLTVL.

The chain combines TRBV30 with TRBJ2-2, with a weak D call TRBD1 (8 bases). The germline V gene encodes CDR1 GTSNPN and CDR2 SVGIG (reference sequence). CDR3 length: 15 residues. V was cut by 0 bases and J by 6 bases, with 14 bases left in between. The CDR3 here is CAWSVLTGGAGELFF. CDR3 DNA sequence: TGTGCCTGGAGTGTACTTACAGGGGGGGCCGGGGAGCTGTTTTTT.

This clone was seen a handful of times. The J gene is TRBJ1-6, the V gene TRBV5-1, with D unclear. The CDR3 is made up of 14 amino acids. CDR1 is SGHRS, CDR2 YFSETQ, per germline. V lost 5 bases and J lost 9, with 15 bases in between. The CDR3 nucleotides are TGCGCCAGCAGAGAAGGGCGAGGAGGTTCACCCCTCCACTTT. Translated: CASREGRGGSPLHF. The full variable domain, completed using reference TRBV5-1 and TRBJ1-6, is KAGVTQTPRYLIKTRGQQVTLSCSPISGHRSVSWYQQTPGQGLQFLFEYFSETQRNKGNFPGRFSGRQFSNSRSEMNVSTLELGDSALYLCASREGRGGSPLHFGNGTRLTVT.